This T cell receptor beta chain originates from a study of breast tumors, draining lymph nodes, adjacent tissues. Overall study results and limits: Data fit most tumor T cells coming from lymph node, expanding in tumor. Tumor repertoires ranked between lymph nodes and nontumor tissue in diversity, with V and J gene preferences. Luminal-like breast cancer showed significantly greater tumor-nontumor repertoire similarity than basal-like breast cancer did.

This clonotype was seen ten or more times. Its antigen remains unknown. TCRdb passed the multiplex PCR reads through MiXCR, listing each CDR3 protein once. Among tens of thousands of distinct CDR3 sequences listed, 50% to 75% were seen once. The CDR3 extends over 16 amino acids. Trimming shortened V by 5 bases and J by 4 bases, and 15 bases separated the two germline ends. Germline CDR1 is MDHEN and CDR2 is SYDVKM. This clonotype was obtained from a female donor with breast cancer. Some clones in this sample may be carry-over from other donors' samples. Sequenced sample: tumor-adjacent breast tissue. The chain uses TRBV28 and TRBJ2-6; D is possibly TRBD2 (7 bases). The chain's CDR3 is CASSGGGPSGANVLTF. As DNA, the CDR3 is TGTGCCAGCAGTGGGGGGGGGCCTTCGGGGGCCAACGTCCTGACTTTC.